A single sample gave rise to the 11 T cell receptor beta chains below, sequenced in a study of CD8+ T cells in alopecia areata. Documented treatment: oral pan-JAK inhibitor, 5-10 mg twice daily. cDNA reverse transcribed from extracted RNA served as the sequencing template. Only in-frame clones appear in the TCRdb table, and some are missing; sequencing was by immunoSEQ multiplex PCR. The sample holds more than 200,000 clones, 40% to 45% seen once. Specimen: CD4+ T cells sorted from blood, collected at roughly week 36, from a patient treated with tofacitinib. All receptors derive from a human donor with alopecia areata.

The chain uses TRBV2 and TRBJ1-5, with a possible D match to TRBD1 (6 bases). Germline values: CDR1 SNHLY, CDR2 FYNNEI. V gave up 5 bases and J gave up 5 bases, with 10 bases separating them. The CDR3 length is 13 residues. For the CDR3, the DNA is TGTGCCAGCAGTAAGGGGGTTTATCAGCCCCAGCATTTT. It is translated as CASSKGVYQPQHF.

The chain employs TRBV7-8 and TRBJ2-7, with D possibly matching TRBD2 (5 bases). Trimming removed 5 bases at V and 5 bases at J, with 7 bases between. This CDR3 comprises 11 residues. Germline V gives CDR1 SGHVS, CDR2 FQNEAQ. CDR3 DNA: TGTGCCAGCAGCATTAGCGACGAGCAGTACTTC. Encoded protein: CASSISDEQYF.

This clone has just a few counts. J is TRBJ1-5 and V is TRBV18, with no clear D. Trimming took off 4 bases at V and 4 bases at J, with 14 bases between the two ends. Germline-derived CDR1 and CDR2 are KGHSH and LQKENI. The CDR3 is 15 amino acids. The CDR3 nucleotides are TGTGCCAGCTCACTCGACGGACGAAAGAATCAGCCCCAGCATTTT. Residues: CASSLDGRKNQPQHF.

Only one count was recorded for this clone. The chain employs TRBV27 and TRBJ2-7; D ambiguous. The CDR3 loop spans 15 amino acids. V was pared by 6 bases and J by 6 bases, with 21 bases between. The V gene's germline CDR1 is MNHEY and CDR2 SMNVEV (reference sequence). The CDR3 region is CASRPKGNMPGEQYF. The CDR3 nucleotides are TGTGCCAGCAGGCCTAAAGGTAACATGCCGGGCGAGCAGTACTTC.

The CDR3 sequence is CASSVGTASNQPQHF. CDR3 bases: TGTGCCAGCAGTGTAGGGACAGCGAGCAATCAGCCCCAGCATTTT. V usage is TRBV2 and J usage is TRBJ1-5; 7 nucleotides line up with TRBD1. The CDR3 has 15 amino acids. Germline V gives CDR1 SNHLY, CDR2 FYNNEI. The V and J ends lost 4 bases and 1 base, in that order; junction bases with no gene match: 4.

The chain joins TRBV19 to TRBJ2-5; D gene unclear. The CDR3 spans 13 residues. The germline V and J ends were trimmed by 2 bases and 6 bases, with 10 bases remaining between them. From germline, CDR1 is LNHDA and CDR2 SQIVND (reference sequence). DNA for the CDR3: TGTGCCAGTAGTATAAGAGCGTTTAAGACCCAGTACTTC. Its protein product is CASSIRAFKTQYF.

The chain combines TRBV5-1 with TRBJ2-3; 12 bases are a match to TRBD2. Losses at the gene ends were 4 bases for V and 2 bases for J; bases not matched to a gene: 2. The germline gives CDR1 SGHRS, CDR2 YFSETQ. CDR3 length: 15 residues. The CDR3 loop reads CASSASGRDTDTQYF. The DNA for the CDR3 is TGCGCCAGCAGCGCTAGCGGGAGGGACACAGATACGCAGTATTTT.

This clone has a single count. The CDR3 region is CASSRTSGSIEQYF. The CDR3 nucleotides read TGCGCCAGCAGCCGAACTAGCGGGAGCATCGAGCAGTACTTC. The rearrangement joins TRBV5-1 to TRBJ2-7, with 11 bases lining up with TRBD2. The CDR3 extends over 14 amino acids. Germline lookup yields CDR1 SGHRS and CDR2 YFSETQ. Trimming took 4 bases from V and 6 from J; bases not matched to a gene: 6.

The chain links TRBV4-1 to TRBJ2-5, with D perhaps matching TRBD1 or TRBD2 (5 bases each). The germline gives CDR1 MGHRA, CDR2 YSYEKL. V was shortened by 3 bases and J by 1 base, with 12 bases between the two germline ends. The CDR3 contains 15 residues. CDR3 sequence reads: CASSQGDGTQETQYF. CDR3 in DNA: TGCGCCAGCAGCCAGGGCGACGGGACCCAAGAGACCCAGTACTTC.

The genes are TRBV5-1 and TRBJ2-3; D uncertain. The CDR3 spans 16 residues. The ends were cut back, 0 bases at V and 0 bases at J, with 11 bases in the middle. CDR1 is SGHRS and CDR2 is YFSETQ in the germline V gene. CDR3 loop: CASSLVGRPSTDTQYF. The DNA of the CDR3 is TGCGCCAGCAGCTTGGTTGGGCGGCCTAGCACAGATACGCAGTATTTT.

The CDR3 bases are TGTGCCAGCAGCCCTACCGGGACAGAGGGCACAGATACGCAGTATTTT. Its protein is CASSPTGTEGTDTQYF. The chain employs TRBV7-9 and TRBJ2-3; 7 positions agree with TRBD1. Germline CDR1 is SEHNR and CDR2 is FQNEAQ (reference sequence). CDR3 length: 16 amino acids. The V gene end was trimmed by 5 bases and the J gene end by 1 base; junction bases not matched to a gene: 9.